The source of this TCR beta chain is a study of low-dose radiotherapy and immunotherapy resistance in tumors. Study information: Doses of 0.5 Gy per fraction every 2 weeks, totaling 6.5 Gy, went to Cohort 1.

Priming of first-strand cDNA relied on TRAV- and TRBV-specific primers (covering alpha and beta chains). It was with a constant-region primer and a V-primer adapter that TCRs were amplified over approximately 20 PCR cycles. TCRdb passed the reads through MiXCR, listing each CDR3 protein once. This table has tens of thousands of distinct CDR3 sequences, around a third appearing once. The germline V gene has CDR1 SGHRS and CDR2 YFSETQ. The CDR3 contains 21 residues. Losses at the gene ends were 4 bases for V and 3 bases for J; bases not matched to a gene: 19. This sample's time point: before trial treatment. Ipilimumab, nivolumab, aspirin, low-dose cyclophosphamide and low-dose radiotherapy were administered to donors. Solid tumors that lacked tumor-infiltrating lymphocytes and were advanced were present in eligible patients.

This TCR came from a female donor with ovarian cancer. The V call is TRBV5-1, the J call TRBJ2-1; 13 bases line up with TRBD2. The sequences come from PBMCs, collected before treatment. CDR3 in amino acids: CASSLGGIGGTSGMVYNEQFF. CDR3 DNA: TGCGCCAGCAGCCTAGGGGGGATAGGGGGGACTAGCGGGATGGTCTACAATGAGCAGTTCTTC. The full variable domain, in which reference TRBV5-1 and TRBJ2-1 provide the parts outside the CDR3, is KAGVTQTPRYLIKTRGQQVTLSCSPISGHRSVSWYQQTPGQGLQFLFEYFSETQRNKGNFPGRFSGRQFSNSRSEMNVSTLELGDSALYLCASSLGGIGGTSGMVYNEQFFGPGTRLTVL.